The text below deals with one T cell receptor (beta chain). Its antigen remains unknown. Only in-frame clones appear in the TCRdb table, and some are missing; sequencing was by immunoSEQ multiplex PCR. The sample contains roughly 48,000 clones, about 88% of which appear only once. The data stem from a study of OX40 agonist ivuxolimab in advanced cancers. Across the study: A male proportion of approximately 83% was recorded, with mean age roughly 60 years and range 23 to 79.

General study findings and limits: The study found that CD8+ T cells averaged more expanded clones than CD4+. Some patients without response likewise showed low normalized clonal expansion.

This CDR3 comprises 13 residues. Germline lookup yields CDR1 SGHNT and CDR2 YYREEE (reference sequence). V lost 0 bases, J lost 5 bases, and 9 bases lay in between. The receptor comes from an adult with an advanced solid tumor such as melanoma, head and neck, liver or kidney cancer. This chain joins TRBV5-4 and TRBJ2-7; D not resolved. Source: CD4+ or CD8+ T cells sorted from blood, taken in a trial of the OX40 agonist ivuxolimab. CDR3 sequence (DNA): TGTGCCAGCAGCTTGGATAGGGTCAACGAGCAGTACTTC. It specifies CASSLDRVNEQYF.